This TCR beta chain emerged from a study of blood T cells in healthy people across ages. The germline V gene has CDR1 SQVTM and CDR2 ANQGSEA. CDR3 length equals 14 residues. V was clipped by 7 bases and J by 5 bases; unmatched bases: 7. This clonotype came up a few times. Its antigen remains unknown. Together with a sample-barcoded 5' primer, a J-beta primer mix was included in a second PCR lasting about 6 to 11 cycles. Per-sample output comprised a minimum of 2.5 million paired-end reads containing CDR3. TCRdb ran MiXCR on the 5' RACE reads and lists one entry per CDR3 protein. The profile shows 760,000 or so distinct CDR3 sequences, roughly 25% of them singletons. Study-level points and caveats: Older age coincided with a roughly linear decline in TCR beta diversity per million T cells. The percentage of naive T cells correlated strongly with TCR beta diversity.

These data were likewise used in another study, on T cells of mothers and their children. This second study says: Three healthy Caucasian mothers and their six children were the donors.

J is TRBJ2-1 and V is TRBV29-1; 11 bases are shared with TRBD2. Material: blood. The TCR sequence derives from a boy younger than 18 in good health. This CDR3 is CSAGTSGGNNEQFF. CDR3 nucleotides: TGCAGCGCCGGGACTAGCGGAGGGAACAATGAGCAGTTCTTC.